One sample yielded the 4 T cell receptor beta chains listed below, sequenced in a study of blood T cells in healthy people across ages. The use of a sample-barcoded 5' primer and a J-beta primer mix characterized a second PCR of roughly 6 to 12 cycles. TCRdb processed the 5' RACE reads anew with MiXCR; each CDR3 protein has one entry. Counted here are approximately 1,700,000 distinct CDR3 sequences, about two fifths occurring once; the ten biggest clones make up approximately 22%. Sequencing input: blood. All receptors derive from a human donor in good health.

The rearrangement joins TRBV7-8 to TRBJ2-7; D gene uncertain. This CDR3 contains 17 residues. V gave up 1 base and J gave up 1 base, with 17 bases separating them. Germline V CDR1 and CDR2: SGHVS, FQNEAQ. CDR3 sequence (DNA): TGTGCCAGCAGCTTAGAGGAGCCCAGTCAGCTTTCCTACGAGCAGTACTTC. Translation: CASSLEEPSQLSYEQYF. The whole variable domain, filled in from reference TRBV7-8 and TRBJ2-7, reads GAGVSQSPRYKVAKRGQDVALRCDPISGHVSLFWYQQALGQGPEFLTYFQNEAQLDKSGLPSDRFFAERPEGSVSTLKIQRTQQEDSAVYLCASSLEEPSQLSYEQYFGPGTRLTVT.

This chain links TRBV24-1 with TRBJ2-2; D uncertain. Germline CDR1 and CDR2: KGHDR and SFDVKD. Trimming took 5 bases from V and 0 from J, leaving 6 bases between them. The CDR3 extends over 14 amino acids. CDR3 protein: CATSGSANTGELFF. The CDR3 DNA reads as TGTGCCACCAGTGGAAGCGCGAACACCGGGGAGCTGTTTTTT.

The CDR3 protein is CASSSLWGANVLTF. In DNA, the CDR3 is TGTGCCAGCAGTAGCCTTTGGGGGGCCAACGTCCTGACTTTC. V is TRBV6-1 and J is TRBJ2-6; D not certain. CDR3 length: 14 residues. Trimming shortened V by 5 bases and J by 4 bases, and 9 bases separated the two germline ends. In germline, CDR1 is MNHNS, CDR2 SASEGT.

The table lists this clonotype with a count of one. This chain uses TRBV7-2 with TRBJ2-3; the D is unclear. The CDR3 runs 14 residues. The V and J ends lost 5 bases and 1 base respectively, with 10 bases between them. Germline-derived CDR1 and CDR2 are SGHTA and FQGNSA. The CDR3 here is CASSPWARTDTQYF. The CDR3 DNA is TGTGCCAGCAGCCCTTGGGCCCGCACAGATACGCAGTATTTT.